The rows below give T cell receptor beta chains drawn from one sample of a study of blood T cell repertoires in COVID-19. Only in-frame clones appear in the TCRdb table, and some are missing; sequencing was by immunoSEQ multiplex PCR. The sample includes 150,000 or so clones, around 85% of them seen just once. The sample was PBMCs or T cells enriched from blood (not recorded which). Receptors were obtained from a woman in her 40s with acute COVID-19. Both conserved end residues are part of each CDR3. Fields, in order: D gene, V gene, clone size, J gene, CDR3 length, CDR3 DNA, CDR3 protein. D genes are given only for firm matches. Where a row states a size, it is once, few, many or the class of an expanded clone; other rows omit it.

>TRBD1|TRBV5-1|NA|TRBJ1-1|18
TGCGCCAGCAGCTTTGGTCCCGGACAGGGGGCGCGGAACACTGAAGCTTTCTTT
CASSFGPGQGARNTEAFF
>NA|TRBV11-3|NA|TRBJ1-2|13
TGTGCCAGCAGCGCCCGCGGGACTGGTGGCTACACCTTC
CASSARGTGGYTF
>TRBD1|TRBV7-2|few|TRBJ2-7|13
TGTGCCAGTTCCCCGACAGGGCCCTACGAGCAGTACTTC
CASSPTGPYEQYF
>TRBD2|TRBV9|NA|TRBJ2-1|15
TGTGCCAGCAGCGTAGACGGGAGCGGGGGCAATGAGCAGTTCTTC
CASSVDGSGGNEQFF
>TRBD1|TRBV10-3|NA|TRBJ1-2|16
TGTGCCATCAGTGAGTCCAGGGACAGTATCCCCTATGGCTACACCTTC
CAISESRDSIPYGYTF
>NA|TRBV30|NA|TRBJ1-4|15
TGTGCCTGGAACCCCGGGGGGGCCAATAATGAAAAACTGTTTTTT
CAWNPGGANNEKLFF
>NA|TRBV5-8|few|TRBJ1-2|16
TGTGCCAGCAGCCCGTGGTCTACCGTACTATGGTATGGCTACACCTTC
CASSPWSTVLWYGYTF
>NA|TRBV19|NA|TRBJ1-4|14
TGTGCCAGTAGTATTACTACAACTAATGAAAAACTGTTTTTT
CASSITTTNEKLFF
>TRBD1|TRBV30|NA|TRBJ1-3|13
TGTGCCTGTGATACAGGGGTCGGAAACACCATATATTTT
CACDTGVGNTIYF
>TRBD1|TRBV19|once|TRBJ1-6|15
TGTGCCAGTTCCTTTGACAGGGGAAATAATTCACCCCTCCACTTT
CASSFDRGNNSPLHF
>NA|TRBV5-5|NA|TRBJ2-3|14
TGTGCCAGCAGCCGAGGTGTTGGCACAGATACGCAGTATTTT
CASSRGVGTDTQYF
>NA|TRBV7-8|NA|TRBJ1-1|11
TGTGCCAGCAGCTCCGAGGGTTCGGCTTTCTTT
CASSSEGSAFF
>NA|TRBV7-9|NA|TRBJ2-1|14
TGTGCCAGCAGCCCGAGGCCTGGAGCAACGGAGCAGTTCTTC
CASSPRPGATEQFF
>TRBD2|TRBV30|NA|TRBJ2-4|17
TGTGCCTGGAGTTCCGGGACTAGCGGGGCAGCCAAAAACATTCAGTACTTC
CAWSSGTSGAAKNIQYF
>TRBD2|TRBV11-2|NA|TRBJ2-3|15
TGTGCCAGCAGCTTAACTAGCGGGAGTACAGATACGCAGTATTTT
CASSLTSGSTDTQYF
>NA|TRBV7-9|NA|TRBJ1-2|19
TGTGCCAGCAGCTTAGCAGGACGGGGAGGGACGCTCGAACGCTATGGCTACACCTTC
CASSLAGRGGTLERYGYTF
>NA|TRBV19|NA|TRBJ2-5|11
TGTGCCAGTAGCGGAGGGGAGACCCAGTACTTC
CASSGGETQYF
>TRBD1|TRBV6-1|NA|TRBJ2-6|18
TGTGCCAGCAGTGGGTCCGGGACAGGGAGCTCTGGGGCCAACGTCCTGACTTTC
CASSGSGTGSSGANVLTF
>TRBD1|TRBV30|NA|TRBJ1-5|16
TGTGCCTGGAGTACTACCGGGACAGGGGTAAATCAGCCCCAGCATTTT
CAWSTTGTGVNQPQHF
>TRBD1|TRBV2|NA|TRBJ1-5|16
TGTGCCAGCAGTTCCATGACAGGGGGCAGGAATCAGCCCCAGCATTTT
CASSSMTGGRNQPQHF
>TRBD1|TRBV9|once|TRBJ1-5|15
TGTGCCAGCAGCGTGGGGGGACAGGGAGGTCAGCCCCAGCATTTT
CASSVGGQGGQPQHF
>NA|TRBV6-1|NA|TRBJ1-5|14
TGTGCCAGCAGTGAAGGGGGGCTCAATCAGCCCCAGCATTTT
CASSEGGLNQPQHF
>TRBD1|TRBV5-3|NA|TRBJ1-4|18
TGTGCCAGAAGCTTCCCGGGACAGGCGCAATCAACTAATGAAAAACTGTTTTTT
CARSFPGQAQSTNEKLFF
>TRBD2|TRBV24-1|NA|TRBJ2-1|20
TGTGCCACCAGTGATCACCAGGGGGGAGTAGCGGGGGCCTCCTACAATGAGCAGTTCTTC
CATSDHQGGVAGASYNEQFF
>TRBD2|TRBV25-1|NA|TRBJ2-1|15
TGTGCCAGCGGCAATGATGCGACTAGCTTCTATGAGCAGTTCTTC
CASGNDATSFYEQFF
>TRBD2|TRBV3-1/TRBV3-2|once|TRBJ2-3|16
TGTGCCAGCAGCCAAGGAGCGGGAGCTGGCACAGATACGCAGTATTTT
CASSQGAGAGTDTQYF
>NA|TRBV5-1|once|TRBJ2-5|15
TGCGCCAGCAGCTTTTCTGGAGGGATGGAAGAGACCCAGTACTTC
CASSFSGGMEETQYF
>NA|TRBV5-8|once|TRBJ2-3|14
TGTGCCAGCAGCTTCAGGGGAGGGCCAGATACGCAGTATTTT
CASSFRGGPDTQYF
>NA|TRBV15|NA|TRBJ1-1|15
TGTGCCACCAGCAGAGAGTCGGTCAGGGTCACTGAAGCTTTCTTT
CATSRESVRVTEAFF
>NA|TRBV7-9|few|TRBJ2-2|15
TGTGCCAGCATCAAGACTGCTCAGAACACCGGGGAGCTGTTTTTT
CASIKTAQNTGELFF
>NA|TRBV28|NA|TRBJ1-2|14
TGTGCCAGCAGTACTAGTCGCAGCAACTATGGCTACACCTTC
CASSTSRSNYGYTF
>NA|TRBV11-2|once|TRBJ1-1|13
TGTGCCAGCAGCTCCGAGATGAACACTGAAGCTTTCTTT
CASSSEMNTEAFF
>NA|TRBV5-1|NA|TRBJ2-2|15
TGCGCCAGCAGCTTGGAGCGGGTGGCCCCCGGGGAGCTGTTTTTT
CASSLERVAPGELFF
>TRBD1|TRBV7-8|NA|TRBJ2-7|15
TGTGCCAGCAGCTTTCGGACAGGGAATCCGAACGAGCAGTACTTC
CASSFRTGNPNEQYF
>NA|TRBV10-2|NA|TRBJ1-1|11
TGCGCCAGCAGTGATTACTCCGTGGCTTTCTTT
CASSDYSVAFF
>TRBD2|TRBV7-8|NA|TRBJ2-3|13
TGTGCCAGCAGCTTAGCGGGAGGGAGTACGCAGTATTTT
CASSLAGGSTQYF
>NA|TRBV12-2|NA|TRBJ1-2|15
TGTGCAAGTCGCTTGCGTGTTAAAGGAGGGTATGGCTACACCTTC
CASRLRVKGGYGYTF
>TRBD2|TRBV3-1/TRBV3-2|NA|TRBJ2-5|16
TGTGCCAGCAGCCATGGGGTCTCGGGAGGGCCCGAGACCCAGTACTTC
CASSHGVSGGPETQYF
>TRBD2|TRBV27|once|TRBJ2-3|16
TGTGCCAGCAGTGAGTTGACTAGCGGGAGATGGAATACGCAGTATTTT
CASSELTSGRWNTQYF
>TRBD2|TRBV5-1|NA|TRBJ2-3|16
TGCGCCAGCAGCCTGAACATAGCGGGACCCACAGATACGCAGTATTTT
CASSLNIAGPTDTQYF
>NA|TRBV12-3/TRBV12-4|NA|TRBJ1-1|13
TGTGCCAGCAGTTTACTCCGGGATACTGAAGCTTTCTTT
CASSLLRDTEAFF
>NA|TRBV28|NA|TRBJ2-7|16
TGTGCCAGCAGTCCGCCCGGACAGATTGCCGCCTACGAGCAGTACTTC
CASSPPGQIAAYEQYF
>NA|TRBV5-1|NA|TRBJ1-2|13
TGCGCCAGCAGCTTCAGTCCTTTCTTGGGCTACACCTTC
CASSFSPFLGYTF
>TRBD2|TRBV11-2|NA|TRBJ2-1|18
TGTGCCAGCAGCTTAGGCCCCTTCGGCGGGAGGGCCAGGAATGAGCAGTTCTTC
CASSLGPFGGRARNEQFF
>NA|TRBV30|NA|TRBJ1-3|14
TGTGCCTGGGCTCCCGGGGTGAAAGGAAACACCATATATTTT
CAWAPGVKGNTIYF
>NA|TRBV19|NA|TRBJ2-1|16
TGTGCCAGTACCCGATCCCTGGGACTGCATTCCAATGAGCAGTTCTTC
CASTRSLGLHSNEQFF
>NA|TRBV5-6|NA|TRBJ1-2|15
TGTGCCAGTCAACTGAGCGGGGGGCTGGGCTATGGCTACACCTTC
CASQLSGGLGYGYTF
>TRBD2|TRBV7-3|NA|TRBJ2-3|19
TGTGCCAGCAGCCCACGGGGACTAGCCGGATCGGGCGGCACAGATACGCAGTATTTT
CASSPRGLAGSGGTDTQYF
>NA|TRBV15|NA|TRBJ2-3|14
TGTGCCACCAGCGGCGGACTTAACACAGATACGCAGTATTTT
CATSGGLNTDTQYF
>TRBD2|TRBV5-1|NA|TRBJ2-2|21
TGCGCCAGCAGCCGCGGACGTCAACCGGGACTAGCGGGAGGTTACACCGGGGAGCTGTTTTTT
CASSRGRQPGLAGGYTGELFF
>NA|TRBV18|NA|TRBJ1-1|16
TGTGCCAGCTCACCAAGAGTCCTCATGTCGGAGAATGAAGCTTTCTTT
CASSPRVLMSENEAFF
>NA|TRBV18|NA|TRBJ2-7|15
TGTGCCAGCTCACCTGGGGGGCAGCTCGGGGGGAAGCAGTACTTC
CASSPGGQLGGKQYF
>TRBD2|TRBV29-1|NA|TRBJ2-1|13
TGCAGCGTTCCGGGACTAGCGGGAAATGAGCAGTTCTTC
CSVPGLAGNEQFF
>NA|TRBV2|NA|TRBJ2-7|15
TGTGCCAGCAGTGAAGAGGCGGGAACCTTCTACGAGCAGTACTTC
CASSEEAGTFYEQYF
>TRBD1|TRBV5-4|NA|TRBJ1-2|15
TGTGCCAGCAGCTTGGCACAGGGGGAGATTCGAGGCTACACCTTC
CASSLAQGEIRGYTF
>TRBD1|TRBV5-4|NA|TRBJ1-4|16
TGTGCCAGCAGCTTTAGGGAAGGACAGGGGAATGAAAAACTGTTTTTT
CASSFREGQGNEKLFF
>TRBD1|TRBV7-9|NA|TRBJ1-1|15
TGTGCCAGCAGCTCCGGACAGGGGGCGAACACTGAAGCTTTCTTT
CASSSGQGANTEAFF